Each of the 25 T cell receptor beta chains below was sequenced from the same sample in a study of T-cell memory formation after mild COVID-19. TCRdb re-called the 5' RACE reads through MiXCR, storing one row per CDR3 protein. The table lists some 150,000 distinct CDR3 sequences, 13% to 15% of them singletons. The sample comprised PBMCs or a T cell subset sorted from them (not recorded which). Receptor source: an adult woman who had mild COVID-19 (a few samples of this study predate the infection). Cell type and time point are not known.

The rearrangement joins TRBV12-3 or TRBV12-4 to TRBJ1-2; D remains ambiguous. V was clipped by 10 bases and J by 5 bases, with 23 bases between them. The CDR3 runs 15 residues. In nucleotides, the CDR3 is TGTGCCACCACTTTGGGTACAGCCTCGAGGTATGGCTACACCTTC. It specifies CATTLGTASRYGYTF.

The chain recombines TRBV30 with TRBJ2-7; D call uncertain. V gave up 1 base and J gave up 0 bases, with 7 bases separating them. Germline V gives CDR1 GTSNPN, CDR2 SVGIG (reference sequence). CDR3 length: 13 residues. CDR3 sequence: CAWSARSSYEQYF. CDR3 DNA sequence: TGTGCCTGGAGTGCAAGGAGCTCCTACGAGCAGTACTTC.

This chain links TRBV3-1 with TRBJ1-1, with a weak D call TRBD1 (5 bases). The CDR3 runs 16 residues. The germline CDR1 and CDR2 sequences are LGHDT and YNNKEL (reference sequence). V lost 0 bases and J lost 1, with 12 bases in between. This CDR3 reads CASSQDRGDWNTEAFF. For the CDR3, the DNA is TGTGCCAGCAGCCAAGATCGGGGGGATTGGAACACTGAAGCTTTCTTT.

This clonotype was observed a single time. V is TRBV5-8 and J is TRBJ1-1, with 9 bases identical to TRBD1. CDR1 is SGHTS and CDR2 is YDEGEE in the germline V gene. The CDR3 totals 17 residues. Unmatched junction bases numbered 13, after V lost 2 bases and J lost 5 bases. CDR3 in DNA: TGTGCCAGCAGCTTCGGTCGGGACAGGGCGAGTCGGACTGAAGCTTTCTTT. Amino acids: CASSFGRDRASRTEAFF.

V gene TRBV6-2 or TRBV6-3 combines with J gene TRBJ2-7; 9 positions agree with TRBD2. There are 17 residues in the CDR3. V shed 8 bases and J 2 bases; nucleotides not matched to a gene: 16. Germline lookup yields CDR1 MNHEY and CDR2 SVGEGT. The CDR3 loop reads CASRGLANPRQPYEQYF. The CDR3 coding sequence is TGTGCCAGCCGGGGACTAGCAAACCCCCGGCAACCCTACGAGCAGTACTTC.

There are a few counts of this clonotype. This chain connects TRBV7-6 to TRBJ2-2; 7 bases align to TRBD1. Germline assignment: CDR1 SGHVS and CDR2 FNYEAQ. This CDR3 is 18 amino acids long. V was pared by 1 base and J by 5 bases, with 13 bases of the junction left unmatched. For the CDR3, the DNA is TGTGCCAGCAGCTTAGAGGCCACAGGGGACCTTGGGACCGGGGAGCTGTTTTTT. This gives the protein CASSLEATGDLGTGELFF.

CDR3: CASSRYDPETLPRGYTF. CDR3 in DNA: TGTGCCAGCAGCCGTTATGATCCTGAGACGTTACCTAGAGGCTACACCTTC. The genes are TRBV27 and TRBJ1-2; D not certain. This CDR3 region has 17 residues. In germline, CDR1 is MNHEY, CDR2 SMNVEV (reference sequence). The V gene lost 6 bases and the J gene lost 8 bases, with 28 bases spanning the gap.

This clonotype was counted between two and nine times. The chain is built from TRBV5-4 and TRBJ2-1; 10 bases are shared with TRBD2. Germline assignment: CDR1 SGHNT and CDR2 YYREEE (reference sequence). This CDR3 is 15 amino acids long. The ends lost 5 bases at V and 6 bases at J; junction bases unmatched: 8. CDR3 bases: TGTGCCAGCAGACGAGCGGGAGGGCCTTCCAATGAGCAGTTCTTC. Amino acid sequence: CASRRAGGPSNEQFF. Complete variable domain (other parts from reference TRBV5-4 and TRBJ2-1): ETGVTQSPTHLIKTRGQQVTLRCSSQSGHNTVSWYQQALGQGPQFIFQYYREEENGRGNFPPRFSGLQFPNYSSELNVNALELDDSALYLCASRRAGGPSNEQFFGPGTRLTVL.

This rearrangement joins TRBV18 to TRBJ2-7; 8 bases agree with TRBD2. This CDR3 is built from 16 residues. CDR1 KGHSH and CDR2 LQKENI come from the germline V gene. J gave up 0 bases and V 0 bases, and 4 bases lay outside the gene matches. CDR3 residues: CASSPPEGTSSYEQYF. In nucleotides, the CDR3 is TGTGCCAGCTCACCACCGGAGGGGACTAGCTCCTACGAGCAGTACTTC.

This clonotype was recorded a few times. The V gene is TRBV5-1, the J gene TRBJ2-5; D possibly corresponds to TRBD1 (6 bases). The germline V and J ends were trimmed by 2 bases and 4 bases, with 12 bases remaining between them. This CDR3 region has 14 residues. CDR1 is SGHRS and CDR2 is YFSETQ in the germline V gene. The CDR3 here is CASSLNAGAETQYF. The DNA of the CDR3 is TGCGCCAGCAGCTTAAACGCAGGGGCAGAGACCCAGTACTTC.

This sequence joins TRBV6-5 and TRBJ2-3; D gene ambiguous. In germline, CDR1 is MNHEY, CDR2 SVGAGI. V lost 1 base and J 3 bases, leaving 8 bases between the germline ends. This CDR3 contains 14 residues. The CDR3 nucleotides are TGTGCCAGCAGTTACTATCGGGCAACAGATACGCAGTATTTT. It is translated as CASSYYRATDTQYF.

This clonotype was seen a few times. The chain has TRBV7-9 and TRBJ1-1, with D unclear. CDR1 SEHNR and CDR2 FQNEAQ come from the germline V gene (reference sequence). The CDR3 is 13 residues long. With 0 bases removed from V and 7 bases from J, the gap between germline ends came to 9 bases. In DNA form, the CDR3 reads TGTGCCAGCAGCTTAGCGAACAGAGATGAAGCTTTCTTT. It specifies CASSLANRDEAFF.

The CDR3 DNA follows: TGTGCCAGCAGCCAAGAGGGTCCGGATCAAGAGACCCAGTACTTC. This codes for CASSQEGPDQETQYF. This chain joins TRBV3-1 and TRBJ2-5, with D uncertain. The CDR3 sequence is 15 residues long. The V end was cut by 0 bases, the J end by 2 bases, with 10 bases between. Germline V CDR1 and CDR2: LGHDT, YNNKEL (reference sequence).

The chain couples TRBV12-3 or TRBV12-4 to TRBJ2-4; D gene uncertain. The CDR3 extends over 12 amino acids. Trimming shortened V by 6 bases and J by 12 bases, and 15 bases separated the two germline ends. The CDR3 DNA is TGTGCCAGCAGCCTATCCACCGTTGGTCAGTACTTC. Amino acids: CASSLSTVGQYF.

The chain is built from TRBV4-1 and TRBJ2-7, with D perhaps matching TRBD1 or TRBD2 (5 bases each). Germline V CDR1 and CDR2: MGHRA, YSYEKL. This CDR3 comprises 16 residues. V was shortened by 3 bases and J by 5 bases, with 20 bases between the two germline ends. CDR3 loop: CASSQQTGTAFHEQYF. The CDR3 DNA sequence: TGCGCCAGCAGCCAGCAAACCGGGACCGCTTTCCACGAGCAGTACTTC.

Points on this clonotype: Relative to the germline gene, one junction end is altered; a read error may explain this. The V gene is TRBV6-2 or TRBV6-3, the J gene TRBJ2-1, with D hard to call. CDR3 length: 13 amino acids. Germline lookup yields CDR1 MNHEY and CDR2 SVGEGT. In DNA, the CDR3 is TGTGCCACCAGTCCGGTGTCCTACAATGAGCAGTTCTTC. Translation gives CATSPVSYNEQFF.

V and J are TRBV29-1 and TRBJ2-1; D assignment may be TRBD1 or TRBD2 (6 bases each). Per germline, CDR1 SQVTM and CDR2 ANQGSEA. The CDR3 runs 13 residues. V was shortened by 7 bases and J by 4 bases, with 14 bases between the two germline ends. Here the CDR3 reads CSGFQGTYNEQFF. CDR3 coding DNA: TGCAGCGGGTTTCAGGGGACTTACAATGAGCAGTTCTTC.

This clonotype has just a few counts. The chain couples TRBV12-3 or TRBV12-4 to TRBJ2-7; D is uncertain. Trimming pared 6 bases from V and 0 bases from J, leaving 9 bases between. The CDR3 spans 13 residues. The CDR3: CASSAGSSYEQYF. DNA for the CDR3: TGTGCCAGCAGCGCCGGAAGCTCCTACGAGCAGTACTTC.

This clonotype was seen ten or more times. V gene TRBV5-6 combines with J gene TRBJ1-1; D gene unclear. The CDR3 spans 12 residues. Between the trimmed V and J ends, which lost 2 bases and 7 bases, there was a span of 9 bases. Looked up from germline, CDR1 is SGHDT and CDR2 is YYEEEE. Here the CDR3 DNA reads TGTGCCAGCAGCTTTGCGGAACTTGAAGCTTTCTTT. This codes for CASSFAELEAFF. The entire variable domain, with the rest obtained from reference TRBV5-6 and TRBJ1-1, is as follows: DAGVTQSPTHLIKTRGQQVTLRCSPKSGHDTVSWYQQALGQGPQFIFQYYEEEERQRGNFPDRFSGHQFPNYSSELNVNALLLGDSALYLCASSFAELEAFFGQGTRLTVV.

This clonotype came up a few times. The chain carries TRBV28 and TRBJ1-6; weak D call: TRBD1 (5 bases). Deletions cut 3 bases from V and 7 bases from J, with 10 bases between. The CDR3 has 14 residues. The germline CDR1 and CDR2 sequences are MDHEN and SYDVKM. CDR3 in amino acids: CASSFFGGNSPLHF. As DNA, the CDR3 is TGTGCCAGCAGTTTTTTCGGGGGGAATTCACCCCTCCACTTT.

The V gene is TRBV27, the J gene TRBJ1-2, with TRBD1 matching over 7 bases. V lost 8 bases, J lost 5 bases, and 14 bases stayed unmatched. Germline lookup yields CDR1 MNHEY and CDR2 SMNVEV (reference sequence). This CDR3 contains 15 residues. CDR3 amino acids: CASGIDRDHGYGYTF. The DNA for the CDR3 is TGTGCCAGCGGGATAGACAGGGACCACGGTTATGGCTACACCTTC.

This clonotype was found a few times. The chain employs TRBV9 and TRBJ2-3, with a possible D match to TRBD2 (6 bases). Germline CDR1 reads SGDLS; CDR2 reads YYNGEE. The CDR3 is made up of 16 amino acids. The ends were cut back, 1 base at V and 0 bases at J, with 12 bases in the middle. In nucleotides, the CDR3 is TGTGCCAGCAGCGTACCTATGGGGGGTAGCACAGATACGCAGTATTTT. It yields the protein CASSVPMGGSTDTQYF. Using reference TRBV9 and TRBJ2-3 for the parts outside the CDR3, the full variable domain is DSGVTQTPKHLITATGQRVTLRCSPRSGDLSVYWYQQSLDQGLQFLIQYYNGEERAKGNILERFSAQQFPDLHSELNLSSLELGDSALYFCASSVPMGGSTDTQYFGPGTRLTVL.

This clonotype was observed a handful of times. J is TRBJ2-1 and V is TRBV30; no firm D call. V lost 4 bases to trimming and J lost 2 bases, with 9 bases between them. Germline V gene data show CDR1 as GTSNPN and CDR2 as SVGIG (reference sequence). CDR3 length equals 13 residues. In DNA form, the CDR3 reads TGTGCCTGGACGCAGGCTACCTACAATGAGCAGTTCTTC. Its translation: CAWTQATYNEQFF.

This clonotype was found a few times. This sequence joins TRBV6-5 and TRBJ1-1; 9 bases fit TRBD1. CDR3 size: 17 residues. After removal of 3 bases from V and 0 bases from J, the junction contained 8 bases not matched to a gene. Germline values: CDR1 MNHEY, CDR2 SVGAGI. CDR3 sequence: CASSYLGQGMLNTEAFF. CDR3 coding DNA: TGTGCCAGCAGTTATTTAGGACAGGGGATGTTGAACACTGAAGCTTTCTTT.

This clonotype has just a few counts. The rearrangement uses TRBV20-1 and TRBJ1-2, with unresolved D. Trimming removed 2 bases at V and 8 bases at J, with 9 bases between. Germline V lookup: CDR1 DFQATT, CDR2 SNEGSKA (reference sequence). The CDR3 extends over 11 amino acids. The CDR3 DNA reads TGCAGTGCTAGACGGAGGGAGGGCTACACCTTC. Its translation: CSARRREGYTF.